The following is a T cell receptor beta chain sequence with its context. This specimen comes from a study of blood T cell repertoires in COVID-19. About the research overall: The study drew acute and convalescent COVID-19 samples from the United States, Italy and Spain. PBMCs, B-cell-depleted T cells, or T cells were the source of the cDNA or gDNA that made up the material.

Methods used by the authors: Using reference gene primer amplification, nucleated cell counts were estimated. Data came from immunoSEQ multiplex PCR; TCRdb stores just in-frame clones and leaves some out. D and trimming come from the DNA, and the V and J calls and clone size come from that table. This table has about 220,000 clones, more than 65% appearing once. The V and J ends lost 0 bases and 4 bases respectively, with 12 bases between them. This CDR3 is built from 15 residues. Germline lookup yields CDR1 LGHNA and CDR2 YSLEER. This receptor was identified in a woman in her fifties or sixties with acute or convalescent COVID-19. Material for sequencing was peripheral blood. The chain recombines TRBV4-3 with TRBJ2-5, with D perhaps matching TRBD2 (5 bases). CDR3 in DNA: TGCGCCAGCAGCCAAGATTCCGAGGGCGGAGAGACCCAGTACTTC. Its translation is CASSQDSEGGETQYF.